The clone carrying this T cell receptor beta chain came up a few times. The sample belongs to a study of blood T cell repertoires in COVID-19. At the level of the study: Collection of acute and convalescent COVID-19 samples took place in the United States, Italy and Spain. The analysed material was cDNA or gDNA that came from T cells, B-cell-depleted T cells, or PBMCs.

In the original workflow: Amplifying reference gene primers gave estimates of nucleated cell counts. Sequencing was performed with immunoSEQ multiplex PCR; in TCRdb, only in-frame clones are kept and a portion is missing. V and J calls plus clone size are reproduced from that table; the DNA served to infer D and trimming. Among over 45,000 clones listed, under 85% were seen once. The CDR3 runs to 12 residues. The V segment lost 10 bases and the J segment 10 bases; nucleotides outside the gene matches: 7. Germline V CDR1 and CDR2: ENHRY, SYGVKD. This receptor was taken from a man aged 55 to 70 with active COVID-19. This chain links TRBV10-3 with TRBJ2-2; TRBD1 aligns across 9 bases. The sample comprised peripheral blood. CDR3 DNA sequence: TGTGCCACCCGAGGGACAGGGCAGGAGCTGTTTTTT. Translated: CATRGTGQELFF.